This T cell receptor beta chain was recorded in a study of identical twins. Findings and limits, study-wide: Twin pairs' shared out-of-frame alpha sequences were enriched in low generation probability.

Healthy Caucasians made up all donors. TCRdb re-analysed the 5' RACE reads in MiXCR, keeping a single row per CDR3 protein. The data hold roughly 720,000 distinct CDR3 sequences, with roughly 18% observed a single time. CDR3 length: 15 residues. Germline CDR1 is ENHRY and CDR2 is SYGVKD. V was clipped by 5 bases and J by 2 bases; unmatched bases: 5. This clonotype was counted a few times. What it recognizes is unknown. This sample was also put to use in a study of T cells expressing NK-cell markers.

The chain couples TRBV10-3 to TRBJ2-7; 11 bases are a match to TRBD2. The source material was PBMCs. The receptor was isolated from a woman aged 18-29 years in good health. The CDR3 spells CAISPTSGGTYEQYF. The CDR3 nucleotides are TGTGCCATCAGTCCAACTAGCGGGGGAACCTACGAGCAGTACTTC.